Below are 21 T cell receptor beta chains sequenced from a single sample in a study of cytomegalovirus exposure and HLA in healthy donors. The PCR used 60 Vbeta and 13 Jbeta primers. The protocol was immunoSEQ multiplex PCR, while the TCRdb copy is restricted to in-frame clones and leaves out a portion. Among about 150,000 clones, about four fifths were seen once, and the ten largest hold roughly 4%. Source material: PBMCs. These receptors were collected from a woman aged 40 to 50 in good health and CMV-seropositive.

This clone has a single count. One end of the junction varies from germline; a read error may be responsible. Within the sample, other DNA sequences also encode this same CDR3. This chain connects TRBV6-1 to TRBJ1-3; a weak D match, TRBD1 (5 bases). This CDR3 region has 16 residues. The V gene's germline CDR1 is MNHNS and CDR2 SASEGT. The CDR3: CASSEIHRISGNTIYF. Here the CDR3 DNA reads TGTGCCAGCAGTGAGATTCACAGGATATCTGGGAACACCATATATTTT.

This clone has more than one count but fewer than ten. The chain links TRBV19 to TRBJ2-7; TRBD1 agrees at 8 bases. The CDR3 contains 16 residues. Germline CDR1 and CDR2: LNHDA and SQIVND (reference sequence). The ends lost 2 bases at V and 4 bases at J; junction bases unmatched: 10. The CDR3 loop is CASSIRGRTGNYEQYF. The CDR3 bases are TGTGCCAGTAGTATACGCGGCCGGACAGGGAATTACGAGCAGTACTTC. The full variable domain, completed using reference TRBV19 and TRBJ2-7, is DGGITQSPKYLFRKEGQNVTLSCEQNLNHDAMYWYRQDPGQGLRLIYYSQIVNDFQKGDIAEGYSVSREKKESFPLTVTSAQKNPTAFYLCASSIRGRTGNYEQYFGPGTRLTVT.

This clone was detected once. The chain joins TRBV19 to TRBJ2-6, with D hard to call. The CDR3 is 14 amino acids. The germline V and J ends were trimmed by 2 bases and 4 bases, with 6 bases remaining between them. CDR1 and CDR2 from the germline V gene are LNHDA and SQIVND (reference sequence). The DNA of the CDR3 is TGTGCCAGTAGTATACCGGTGGGGGCCAACGTCCTGACTTTC. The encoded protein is CASSIPVGANVLTF.

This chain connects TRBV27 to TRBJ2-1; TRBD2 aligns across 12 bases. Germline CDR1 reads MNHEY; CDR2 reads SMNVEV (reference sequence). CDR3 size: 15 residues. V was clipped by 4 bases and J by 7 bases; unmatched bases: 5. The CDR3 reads CASSSGTSGRNEQFF. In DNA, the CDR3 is TGTGCCAGCAGTTCCGGGACTAGCGGGCGAAATGAGCAGTTCTTC.

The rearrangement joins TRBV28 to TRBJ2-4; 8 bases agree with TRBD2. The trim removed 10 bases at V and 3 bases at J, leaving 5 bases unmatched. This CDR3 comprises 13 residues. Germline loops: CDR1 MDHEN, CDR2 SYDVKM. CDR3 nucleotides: TGTGCCATCACGGGAGGGGTCAAAAACATTCAGTACTTC. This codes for CAITGGVKNIQYF.

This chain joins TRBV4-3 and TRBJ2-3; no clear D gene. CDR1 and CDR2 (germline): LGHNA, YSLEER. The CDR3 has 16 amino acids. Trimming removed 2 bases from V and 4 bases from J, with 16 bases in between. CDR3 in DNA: TGCGCCAGCAGCCAATCCCTCATCGTCGCGGCAGATACGCAGTATTTT. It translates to CASSQSLIVAADTQYF.

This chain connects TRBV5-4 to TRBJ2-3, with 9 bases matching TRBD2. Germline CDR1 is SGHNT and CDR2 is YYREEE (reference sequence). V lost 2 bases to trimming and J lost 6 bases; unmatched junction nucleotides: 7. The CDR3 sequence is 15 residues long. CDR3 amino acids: CASSLAGGLGDTQYF. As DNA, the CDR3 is TGTGCCAGCAGCTTAGCGGGGGGACTCGGGGATACGCAGTATTTT.

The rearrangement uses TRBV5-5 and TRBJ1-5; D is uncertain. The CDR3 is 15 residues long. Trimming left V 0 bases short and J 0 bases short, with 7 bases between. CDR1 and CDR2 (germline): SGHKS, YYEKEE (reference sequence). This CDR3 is CASSLADYSNQPQHF. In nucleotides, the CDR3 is TGTGCCAGCAGCTTGGCAGATTATAGCAATCAGCCCCAGCATTTT.

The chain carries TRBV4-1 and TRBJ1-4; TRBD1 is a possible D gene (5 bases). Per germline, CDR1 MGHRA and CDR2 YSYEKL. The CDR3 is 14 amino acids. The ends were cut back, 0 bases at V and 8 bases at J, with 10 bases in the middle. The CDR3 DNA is TGCGCCAGCAGCCAAGAGTCCCAGGGAGAAAAACTGTTTTTT. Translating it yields CASSQESQGEKLFF.

The CDR3 region has the DNA TGTGCCAGCAGCTTGCCGACTAGCGGGCAAACCACCGGGGAGCTGTTTTTT. Its translation is CASSLPTSGQTTGELFF. The chain has TRBV5-4 and TRBJ2-2; 10 bases are shared with TRBD2. This CDR3 is built from 17 residues. Trimming removed 1 base from V and 4 bases from J; junction bases left unmatched: 7. The germline CDR1 and CDR2 sequences are SGHNT and YYREEE (reference sequence).

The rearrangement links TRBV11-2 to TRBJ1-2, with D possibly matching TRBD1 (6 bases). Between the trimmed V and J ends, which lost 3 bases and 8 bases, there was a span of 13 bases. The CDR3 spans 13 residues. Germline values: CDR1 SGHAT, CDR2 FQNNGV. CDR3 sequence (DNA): TGTGCCAGCAGCTTGGACAGCTGGGGGGGCTACACCTTC. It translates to CASSLDSWGGYTF.

The CDR3 loop is CASSQTSGHTDTQYF. As DNA, the CDR3 is TGTGCCAGCAGCCAAACTAGCGGTCACACAGATACGCAGTATTTT. The chain links TRBV9 to TRBJ2-3; 8 bases are shared with TRBD2. Germline V gene data show CDR1 as SGDLS and CDR2 as YYNGEE. The CDR3 is 15 amino acids. Unmatched junction bases numbered 6, after V lost 4 bases and J lost 2 bases.

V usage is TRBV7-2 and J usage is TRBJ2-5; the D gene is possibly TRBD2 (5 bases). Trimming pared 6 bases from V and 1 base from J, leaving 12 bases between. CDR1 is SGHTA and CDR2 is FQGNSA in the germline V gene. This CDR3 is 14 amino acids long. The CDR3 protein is CASSPSRGQETQYF. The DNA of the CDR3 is TGTGCCAGCAGTCCCAGCCGGGGCCAAGAGACCCAGTACTTC.

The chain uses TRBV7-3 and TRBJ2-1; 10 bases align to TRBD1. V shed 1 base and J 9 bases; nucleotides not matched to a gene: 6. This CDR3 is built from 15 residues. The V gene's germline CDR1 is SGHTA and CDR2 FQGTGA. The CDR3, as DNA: TGTGCCAGCAGCTTAAATCCAGGGGACAGGGGTGAGCAGTTCTTC. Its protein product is CASSLNPGDRGEQFF.

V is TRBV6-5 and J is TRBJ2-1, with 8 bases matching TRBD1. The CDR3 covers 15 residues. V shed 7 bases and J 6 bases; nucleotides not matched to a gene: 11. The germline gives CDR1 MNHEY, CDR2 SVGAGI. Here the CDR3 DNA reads TGTGCCAGCAATCCCGGGACAGGAGGCCCCAATGAGCAGTTCTTC. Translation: CASNPGTGGPNEQFF.

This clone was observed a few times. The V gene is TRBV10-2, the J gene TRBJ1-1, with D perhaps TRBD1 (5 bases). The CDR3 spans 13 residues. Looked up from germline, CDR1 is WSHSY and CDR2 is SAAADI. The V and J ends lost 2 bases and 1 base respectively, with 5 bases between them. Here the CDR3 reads CASSEQGNTEAFF. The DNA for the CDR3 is TGCGCCAGCAGTGAGCAGGGGAACACTGAAGCTTTCTTT.

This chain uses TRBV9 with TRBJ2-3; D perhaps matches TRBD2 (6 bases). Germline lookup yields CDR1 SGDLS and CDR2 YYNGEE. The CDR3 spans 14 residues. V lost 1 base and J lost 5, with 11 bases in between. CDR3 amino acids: CASSVMAEGDTQYF. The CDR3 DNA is TGTGCCAGCAGCGTAATGGCGGAGGGAGATACGCAGTATTTT. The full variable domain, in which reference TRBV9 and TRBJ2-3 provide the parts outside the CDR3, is DSGVTQTPKHLITATGQRVTLRCSPRSGDLSVYWYQQSLDQGLQFLIQYYNGEERAKGNILERFSAQQFPDLHSELNLSSLELGDSALYFCASSVMAEGDTQYFGPGTRLTVL.

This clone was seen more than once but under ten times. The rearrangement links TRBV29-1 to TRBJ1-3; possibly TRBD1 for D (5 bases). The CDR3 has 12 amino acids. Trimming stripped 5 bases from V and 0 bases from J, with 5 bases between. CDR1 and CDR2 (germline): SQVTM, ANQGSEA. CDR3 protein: CSVRGSGNTIYF. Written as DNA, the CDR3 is TGCAGCGTTAGGGGCTCTGGAAACACCATATATTTT.

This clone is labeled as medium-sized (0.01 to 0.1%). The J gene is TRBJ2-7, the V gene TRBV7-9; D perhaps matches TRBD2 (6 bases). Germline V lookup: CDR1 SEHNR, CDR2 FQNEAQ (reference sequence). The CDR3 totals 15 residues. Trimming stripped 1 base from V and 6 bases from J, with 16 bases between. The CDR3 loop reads CASSLDGGGVSEQYF. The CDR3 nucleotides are TGTGCCAGCAGCTTAGACGGGGGAGGAGTAAGCGAGCAGTACTTC.

The CDR3, as DNA: TGTGCCAGCAGCCCCCGGGGGGGCGGGGTCACCTACAATGAGCAGTTCTTC. It yields the protein CASSPRGGGVTYNEQFF. This chain uses TRBV7-9 with TRBJ2-1; TRBD2 agrees at 8 bases. Unmatched junction bases numbered 11, after V lost 5 bases and J lost 2 bases. CDR1 SEHNR and CDR2 FQNEAQ come from the germline V gene (reference sequence). The CDR3 spans 17 residues.

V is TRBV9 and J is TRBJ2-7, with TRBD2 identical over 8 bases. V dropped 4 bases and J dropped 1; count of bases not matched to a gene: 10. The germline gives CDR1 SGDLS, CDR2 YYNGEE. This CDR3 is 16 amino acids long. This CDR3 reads CASSPLLSGGSYEQYF. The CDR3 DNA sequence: TGTGCCAGCAGCCCACTCCTGAGCGGGGGTTCCTACGAGCAGTACTTC.